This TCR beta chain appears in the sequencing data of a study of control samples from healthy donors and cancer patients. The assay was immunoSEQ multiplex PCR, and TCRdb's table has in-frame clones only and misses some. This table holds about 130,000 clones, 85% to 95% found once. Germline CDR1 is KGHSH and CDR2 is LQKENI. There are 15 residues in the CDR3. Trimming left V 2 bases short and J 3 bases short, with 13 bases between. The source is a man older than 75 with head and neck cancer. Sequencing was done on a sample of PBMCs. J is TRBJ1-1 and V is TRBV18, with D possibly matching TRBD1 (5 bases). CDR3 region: CASSPFRDPYTEAFF. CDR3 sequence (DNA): TGTGCCAGCTCACCATTCAGGGACCCGTACACTGAAGCTTTCTTT.